Below are 13 T cell receptor beta chains sequenced from a single sample in a study of spatial heterogeneity in lung cancer (dated by TCRdb to between 2017 and 2020). The receptor library was made with 5' RACE. The data were produced on a NextSeq 500. TCRdb applied fastp at Q25 and MiXCR to the public reads, then kept only in-frame beta chains. For every CDR3 protein sequence, its rows merge into one entry that carries the most common genes and DNA. The sample table shows about 38,000 distinct CDR3 sequences, and 5% to 5.5% are seen once. Approximately 24% of the sample belongs to the ten largest clones. The time point label of this sample denotes: sample taken at primary tumor resection. This specimen consisted of PBMCs, obtained at surgery. The receptors here all came from a female donor with early-stage non-small cell lung cancer.

The chain combines TRBV7-6 with TRBJ1-1, with a weak D call TRBD1 (5 bases). With 0 bases removed from V and 8 bases from J, the gap between germline ends came to 10 bases. The CDR3 spans 13 residues. Germline V lookup: CDR1 SGHVS, CDR2 FNYEAQ. The CDR3 nucleotides are TGTGCCAGCAGCTTAGCGTCAGGGTGGGAAGCTTTCTTT. Protein sequence: CASSLASGWEAFF.

The table lists this clonotype with a few counts. The chain uses TRBV9 and TRBJ2-3, with 10 bases identical to TRBD2. The CDR3 is 16 residues long. V gave up 6 bases and J gave up 5 bases; unmatched junction bases: 12. Looked up from germline, CDR1 is SGDLS and CDR2 is YYNGEE. CDR3 sequence reads: CASTRRGLAGEDTQYF. In DNA form, the CDR3 reads TGTGCCAGCACCCGTAGGGGGCTAGCGGGGGAAGATACGCAGTATTTT.

The gene calls are TRBV2 and TRBJ2-3; the match to TRBD2 covers 7 bases. The V segment lost 0 bases and the J segment 2 bases; nucleotides outside the gene matches: 11. Germline loops: CDR1 SNHLY, CDR2 FYNNEI. CDR3 length: 18 amino acids. The chain's CDR3 is CASSEAGSASGLTDTQYF. CDR3 DNA sequence: TGTGCCAGCAGTGAAGCTGGGAGTGCTAGCGGCCTCACAGATACGCAGTATTTT.

DNA for the CDR3: TGCAGTGCTAGTACTAGCGGCAACGAGCAGTACTTC. As protein: CSASTSGNEQYF. The chain links TRBV20-1 to TRBJ2-7; TRBD2 aligns across 8 bases. The CDR3 loop spans 12 amino acids. Germline V CDR1 and CDR2: DFQATT, SNEGSKA (reference sequence). Unmatched junction bases numbered 3, after V lost 3 bases and J lost 5 bases.

This clonotype was counted between two and nine times. This chain joins TRBV7-9 and TRBJ1-2, with a weak D call TRBD1 (5 bases). V was pared by 3 bases and J by 1 base, with 21 bases between. CDR1 is SEHNR and CDR2 is FQNEAQ in the germline V gene (reference sequence). The CDR3 loop spans 18 amino acids. CDR3 in amino acids: CASSFDGPNRRINYGYTF. The DNA for the CDR3 is TGTGCCAGCAGCTTCGATGGACCCAACAGGAGAATTAACTATGGCTACACCTTC.

The table lists this clonotype with many counts. The chain has TRBV12-3 or TRBV12-4 and TRBJ1-1; the D gene is possibly TRBD1 (5 bases). The CDR3 spans 12 residues. Trimming took 6 bases from V and 5 from J, leaving 10 bases between them. The CDR3 loop is CASSTGATEAFF. DNA for the CDR3: TGTGCCAGCAGCACAGGAGCAACTGAAGCTTTCTTT.

A few counts support this clonotype. V gene TRBV7-2 combines with J gene TRBJ2-7; 13 bases match TRBD2. The CDR3 extends over 15 amino acids. The V and J ends lost 5 bases and 3 bases, in that order; junction bases with no gene match: 4. Germline V lookup: CDR1 SGHTA, CDR2 FQGNSA. The chain's CDR3 is CASSHTSGGDYEQYF. The CDR3, as DNA: TGTGCCAGCAGCCACACTAGCGGGGGGGACTACGAGCAGTACTTC.

Many counts were recorded for this clonotype. CDR3 in amino acids: CATSPGGGGYNYGYTF. The CDR3 bases are TGTGCCACCAGCCCTGGGGGCGGAGGTTATAACTATGGCTACACCTTC. The rearrangement uses TRBV15 and TRBJ1-2; tentative D call: TRBD1 (6 bases). Germline V gene data show CDR1 as LNHNV and CDR2 as YYDKDF (reference sequence). The CDR3 sequence is 16 residues long. Trimming stripped 5 bases from V and 1 base from J, with 17 bases between.

V gene TRBV2 combines with J gene TRBJ2-2; 8 bases are shared with TRBD1. The length of the CDR3 is 15 residues. The V gene end was trimmed by 6 bases and the J gene end by 5 bases; junction bases not matched to a gene: 8. CDR1 SNHLY and CDR2 FYNNEI come from the germline V gene. This CDR3 reads CASRDRVMKTGELFF. The DNA of the CDR3 is TGTGCCAGCAGGGACAGGGTAATGAAAACCGGGGAGCTGTTTTTT.

This clonotype was picked up many times. The chain has TRBV3-1 and TRBJ2-7, with D perhaps matching TRBD1 (5 bases). Germline CDR1 is LGHDT and CDR2 is YNNKEL (reference sequence). V was cut by 1 base and J by 3 bases, with 13 bases left in between. The CDR3 is 15 amino acids. CDR3 residues: CASSQVPDSRYEQYF. The CDR3 nucleotides read TGTGCCAGCAGCCAAGTACCCGACAGCCGCTACGAGCAGTACTTC.

The sample holds many counts of this clonotype. This chain links TRBV7-9 with TRBJ1-1; D is possibly TRBD1 (6 bases). The V end lost 3 bases, the J end lost 4 bases, and 9 bases lay between the germline ends. Germline assignment: CDR1 SEHNR and CDR2 FQNEAQ (reference sequence). This CDR3 has 13 amino acids. CDR3 bases: TGTGCCAGCAGCTTGGAAGGGGGCACTGAAGCTTTCTTT. As protein: CASSLEGGTEAFF.

This clonotype was detected a few times. V is TRBV7-2 and J is TRBJ1-5; tentative D call: TRBD1 (5 bases). V lost 2 bases to trimming and J lost 5 bases, with 7 bases between them. Germline V gene lookup returns CDR1 SGHTA and CDR2 FQGNSA. The CDR3 has 13 amino acids. The CDR3 is CASSLRGDQPQHF. CDR3 sequence (DNA): TGTGCCAGCAGCTTACGGGGGGATCAGCCCCAGCATTTT.

This clonotype was seen ten or more times. CDR3 residues: CASRGLTYNEQFF. In DNA form, the CDR3 reads TGTGCCAGTAGGGGCCTTACCTACAATGAGCAGTTCTTC. The chain uses TRBV19 and TRBJ2-1; D not resolved. The CDR3 covers 13 residues. V was shortened by 6 bases and J by 2 bases, with 8 bases between the two germline ends. Looked up from germline, CDR1 is LNHDA and CDR2 is SQIVND (reference sequence).